The source of this T cell receptor (beta chain) is a study of blood T cell repertoires in COVID-19. Turning to the study itself: PBMCs, B-cell-depleted T cells, or T cells provided the cDNA or gDNA that made up the material.

Under the authors' procedure: Reference gene primer amplification gave nucleated cell count estimates. Measured with immunoSEQ multiplex PCR; TCRdb has only the in-frame clones, and not every one. That table is the source of V, J and clone size, and D and trimming were worked out from the DNA. The sample lists over 350,000 clones, roughly 90% occurring once. CDR1 SQVTM and CDR2 ANQGSEA come from the germline V gene. The germline V and J ends were trimmed by 8 bases and 2 bases, with 25 bases remaining between them. The CDR3 spans 17 residues. Material for sequencing was peripheral blood. The rearrangement joins TRBV29-1 to TRBJ2-1; D is possibly TRBD1 (7 bases). The sequence was obtained from a woman in her thirties with active or convalescent COVID-19. CDR3 in amino acids: CSPVGREEGATYNEQFF. CDR3 nucleotide sequence: TGCAGCCCTGTTGGGCGAGAGGAGGGGGCGACCTACAATGAGCAGTTCTTC.